This T cell receptor beta chain was observed in a study of somatic mutations in cytotoxic T cells in rheumatoid arthritis (dated by TCRdb to 2015 to 2018). For context, the study as a whole: Before any treatment started and right after they were diagnosed, patients gave peripheral blood samples (approximately 27 ml EDTA). Sorted V beta1+ cells also underwent TCRB sequencing, and some V beta antibody-stained T-cell populations were flow-sorted at nearly 100% purity on a FACSAria II or Sony SH800. The study asked whether expanded CD8+ T-cell clones in newly diagnosed, untreated rheumatoid arthritis carry somatic mutations, and used TCRB deep sequencing to characterize clonality. TCRB deep sequencing was performed for roughly 66 rheumatoid arthritis patients and 15 to 20 healthy controls. Patients and controls did not essentially differ in median age, which was nearly identical between the groups. What the research found in general, with its limitations: Several identical CD8+ TCRB sequences were found in both blood and synovial fluid, and in about an eighth of the roughly 60 patients the largest CD8+ clone exceeded 20% of CD8+ cells. It was unknown which antigens the expanded CD8+ clones targeted, and their absence from virus-specific databases did not exclude viral specificity. The slight TRBV07 underrepresentation in patients was not adjusted for multiple comparisons. Healthy controls showed no age-related increase in CD8+ clonality, whereas patients did (Spearman r ~ 0.49). Rheumatoid arthritis patients and age-matched healthy controls did not significantly differ in CD8+ T-cell clonality.

Points on this clone: The specificity of this receptor is unknown. The sample holds no much larger clone one base away, and base qualities are not on file.

CDR1 is given as SGHNT and CDR2 as YYREEE, both from the germline V gene (reference sequence). V is cut back by 4 bases and J by 6 bases, with 10 bases in the junction unmatched. Counted from cysteine to phenylalanine, this CDR3 has 15 amino acids. The retained sequence is limited to the CDR3, 45 bases, with the frame set at the first base. Positive magnetic bead selection on an AutoMACS was used to isolate CD4+ and CD8+ cells, with flow cytometry used to check purity. A TCR V beta antibody panel was used in flow cytometry to screen first for clonal expansions, which were then characterized by TCRB deep sequencing of sorted CD8+ fractions. Peripheral blood mononuclear cells were obtained using density gradient separation with Ficoll-Paque PLUS. Nucleospin Tissue or Tissue XS kits were used to extract DNA from CD4-enriched, CD8-enriched or PBMC samples, and a Qubit 2.0 fluorometer was used for quantification.

Genomic DNA underwent TCRB CDR3 sequencing using the immunoSEQ assay. The original pipeline was this. Published virus-specific TCRB sequences were compared with patient CD8+ clones larger than 1%, and only a few matches were found. Only productive TCRB rearrangements were included in the analyses. A clone was defined by a unique TCRB CDR3 sequence, and clonality was computed as a productive clonality index based on Shannon entropy. Repertoire overlap between two samples was calculated from the template counts of each clone relative to total templates per sample. V-gene usage from TCRB sequencing and V-gene usage measured by flow cytometry were correlated (Spearman r of roughly 0.56). Entries here come from immuneACCESS through TCRdb and include only in-frame sequences with V and J called. Some clones fail to appear in such tables; in the studies checked, an unresolved V gene covers under half of the shortfall, and the cause of the remainder is unknown. From that table come the V and J calls and clone size; the DNA was used to work out D and trimming. Counted in this sample were about 16,000 clones; nearly 80% of them appeared once. The ten largest clones capture roughly 22% of the sample.

Specimen: CD8+ T cells sorted from blood. The rearrangement joined TRBV5-4 to TRBJ1-1; 9 middle bases align to TRBD1. This sequence was found in an adult with rheumatoid arthritis. Here the CDR3 is given as CASSVEGQGNAEAFF. The DNA reads as follows: TGTGCCAGCAGCGTAGAGGGACAGGGAAACGCTGAAGCTTTCTTT.